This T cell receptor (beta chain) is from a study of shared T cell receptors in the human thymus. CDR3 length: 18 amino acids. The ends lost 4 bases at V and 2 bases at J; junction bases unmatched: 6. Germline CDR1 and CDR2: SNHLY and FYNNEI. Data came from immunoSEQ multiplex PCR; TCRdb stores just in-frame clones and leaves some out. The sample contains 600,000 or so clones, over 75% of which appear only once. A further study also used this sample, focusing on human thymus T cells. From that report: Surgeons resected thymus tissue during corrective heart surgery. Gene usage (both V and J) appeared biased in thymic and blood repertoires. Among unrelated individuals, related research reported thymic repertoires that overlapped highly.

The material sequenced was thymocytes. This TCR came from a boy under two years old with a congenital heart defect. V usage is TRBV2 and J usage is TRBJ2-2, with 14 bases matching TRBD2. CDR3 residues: CASSGRTSGGLNTGELFF. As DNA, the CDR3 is TGTGCCAGCAGTGGGAGGACTAGCGGGGGGTTAAACACCGGGGAGCTGTTTTTT.